A single sample gave rise to the 3 T cell receptor beta chains below, sequenced in a study of T cell responses to AZD1222 COVID-19 vaccine. TCRdb keeps only in-frame clones here, not all; method: immunoSEQ multiplex PCR. The table has roughly 130,000 clones, about nine tenths seen once. Specimen: peripheral blood, collected on day 0 of AZD1222 vaccination. These receptors were obtained from an adult in good health.

This rearrangement joins TRBV7-9 to TRBJ1-6; no firm D call. Trimming left V 3 bases short and J 5 bases short, with 5 bases between. The CDR3 extends over 13 amino acids. CDR1 and CDR2 from the germline V gene are SEHNR and FQNEAQ (reference sequence). The chain's CDR3 is CASSFPNNSPLHF. The CDR3 DNA reads as TGTGCCAGCAGCTTCCCGAATAATTCACCCCTCCACTTT.

V usage is TRBV5-1 and J usage is TRBJ1-1, with 8 nucleotides matching TRBD1. Germline CDR1 is SGHRS and CDR2 is YFSETQ. J lost 5 bases, V lost 0 bases, and 3 bases had no gene match. CDR3 length: 14 amino acids. For the CDR3, the DNA is TGCGCCAGCAGCTTGGGGGACAGGCAAACTGAAGCTTTCTTT. Encoded protein: CASSLGDRQTEAFF.

The chain combines TRBV6-6 with TRBJ1-3, with unresolved D. Germline V lookup: CDR1 MNHNY, CDR2 SVGAGI (reference sequence). Trimming took off 6 bases at V and 0 bases at J, with 3 bases between the two ends. This CDR3 is built from 12 residues. CDR3 DNA: TGTGCCAGCAGAGACTCTGGAAACACCATATATTTT. It encodes CASRDSGNTIYF.